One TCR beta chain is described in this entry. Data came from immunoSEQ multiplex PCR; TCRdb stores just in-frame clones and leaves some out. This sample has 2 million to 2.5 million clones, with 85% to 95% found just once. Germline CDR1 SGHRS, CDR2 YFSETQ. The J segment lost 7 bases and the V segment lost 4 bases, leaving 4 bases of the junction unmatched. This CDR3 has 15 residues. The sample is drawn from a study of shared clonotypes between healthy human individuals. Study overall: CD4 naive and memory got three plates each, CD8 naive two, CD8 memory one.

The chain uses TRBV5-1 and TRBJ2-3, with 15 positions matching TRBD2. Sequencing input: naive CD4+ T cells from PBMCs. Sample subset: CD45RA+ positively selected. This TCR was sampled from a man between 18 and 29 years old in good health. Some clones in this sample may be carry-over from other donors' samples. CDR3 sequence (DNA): TGCGCCAGCAGCATGGGGACTAGCGGGAGGAATACGCAGTATTTT. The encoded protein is CASSMGTSGRNTQYF.